This T cell receptor (beta chain) originates from a study of OX40 agonist ivuxolimab in advanced cancers. From germline, CDR1 is SGHRS and CDR2 YFSETQ. V dropped 0 bases and J dropped 4; count of bases not matched to a gene: 3. The CDR3 extends over 16 amino acids. Blood specimens came from baseline, cycle 4 day 1, and cycle 7 day 1. TCRdb's table, derived via immunoSEQ multiplex PCR, lists solely in-frame clones and lacks some. Here the sample spans 19,000 or so clones, roughly nine tenths being singletons. The genes are TRBV5-1 and TRBJ1-6, with 8 bases lining up with TRBD1. The source material was CD4+ or CD8+ T cells sorted from blood, sampled in a trial of the OX40 agonist ivuxolimab. The sequence derives from an adult with an advanced solid tumor such as melanoma, head and neck, liver or kidney cancer. The CDR3 region is CASSLGTGRYNSPLHF. In DNA form, the CDR3 reads TGCGCCAGCAGCTTGGGGACAGGGAGATATAATTCACCCCTCCACTTT.